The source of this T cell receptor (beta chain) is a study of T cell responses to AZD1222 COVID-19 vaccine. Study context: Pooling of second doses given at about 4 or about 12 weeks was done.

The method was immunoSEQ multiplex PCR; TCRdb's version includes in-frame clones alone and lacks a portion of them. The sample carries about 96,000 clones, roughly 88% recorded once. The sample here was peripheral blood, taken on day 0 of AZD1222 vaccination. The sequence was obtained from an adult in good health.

The CDR3 sequence is CASMEANYGYTF. CDR3 DNA sequence: TGTGCCAGCATGGAAGCTAACTATGGCTACACCTTC. The chain links TRBV28 to TRBJ1-2; D is ambiguous. In germline, CDR1 is MDHEN, CDR2 SYDVKM. Between the trimmed V and J ends, which lost 7 bases and 0 bases, there was a span of 6 bases. CDR3 length: 12 amino acids.